The 15 T cell receptor beta chains below all came from one sample that was sequenced in a study of T cell responses to AZD1222 COVID-19 vaccine. Libraries were prepared by immunoSEQ multiplex PCR; TCRdb keeps only in-frame clonotypes and omits some of them. Seen here are 130,000 or so clones, around 84% observed once, and the top ten hold 20% to 25%. Here the sequenced sample was peripheral blood, taken on day 0 of AZD1222 vaccination. The receptors were sampled from an adult in good health.

This chain uses TRBV11-1 with TRBJ1-2; 10 bases line up with TRBD1. The CDR3 loop spans 15 amino acids. Losses at the gene ends were 2 bases for V and 2 bases for J; bases not matched to a gene: 2. CDR1 SGHAT and CDR2 FQDESV come from the germline V gene (reference sequence). CDR3 DNA: TGTGCCAGCAGCTTATCGGGACAGGGGAACTATGGCTACACCTTC. Residues: CASSLSGQGNYGYTF.

This chain joins TRBV5-1 and TRBJ1-5; D not resolved. CDR3 length equals 14 residues. The germline CDR1 and CDR2 sequences are SGHRS and YFSETQ. V gave up 0 bases and J gave up 4 bases, with 8 bases separating them. CDR3 region: CASSLEGRNQPQHF. DNA for the CDR3: TGCGCCAGCAGCTTGGAAGGACGAAATCAGCCCCAGCATTTT.

The chain employs TRBV29-1 and TRBJ1-2; 9 bases agree with TRBD1. The J segment lost 4 bases and the V segment lost 5 bases, leaving 5 bases of the junction unmatched. Germline assignment: CDR1 SQVTM and CDR2 ANQGSEA. CDR3 size: 13 residues. The CDR3 DNA reads as TGCAGCGTTAAGGACAGGGGATTCTATGGCTACACCTTC. As protein: CSVKDRGFYGYTF.

This chain joins TRBV7-2 and TRBJ2-1, with TRBD2 matching over 11 bases. CDR3 length: 17 residues. The germline V gene has CDR1 SGHTA and CDR2 FQGNSA. After removal of 2 bases from V and 6 bases from J, the junction contained 9 bases not matched to a gene. As DNA, the CDR3 is TGTGCCAGCAGCTTACTTTTAGCGGGGGGGCTACGCAATGAGCAGTTCTTC. It is translated as CASSLLLAGGLRNEQFF.

The V gene is TRBV7-6, the J gene TRBJ1-3; the D is unclear. V lost 5 bases and J 2 bases, leaving 10 bases between the germline ends. CDR3 length: 14 residues. The V gene's germline CDR1 is SGHVS and CDR2 FNYEAQ. The CDR3 here is CASSPMAAGNTIYF. DNA for the CDR3: TGTGCCAGCAGCCCCATGGCCGCTGGAAACACCATATATTTT.

This chain connects TRBV9 to TRBJ1-6; 9 positions agree with TRBD1. V was clipped by 4 bases and J by 10 bases; unmatched bases: 6. CDR3 length: 14 residues. Germline CDR1 and CDR2: SGDLS and YYNGEE. The CDR3 loop is CASSNTGGVSPLHF. The DNA for the CDR3 is TGTGCCAGCAGCAATACAGGGGGCGTATCACCCCTCCACTTT.

V and J are TRBV6-2 or TRBV6-3 and TRBJ2-5, with D perhaps matching TRBD1 (6 bases). Germline V CDR1 and CDR2: MNHEY, SVGEGT. V lost 4 bases and J lost 4, with 19 bases in between. The CDR3 consists of 16 residues. CDR3 protein: CASSSTTGNSRETQYF. CDR3 sequence (DNA): TGTGCCAGCAGTTCCACCACAGGGAATTCGCGAGAGACCCAGTACTTC.

V usage is TRBV27 and J usage is TRBJ2-3; TRBD1 aligns across 10 bases. Germline CDR1 and CDR2: MNHEY and SMNVEV (reference sequence). This CDR3 comprises 16 residues. The V and J ends lost 6 bases and 5 bases, in that order; junction bases with no gene match: 11. The DNA for the CDR3 is TGTGCCAGCAGATTCTCCGGGACAGGGGTGTTAGATACGCAGTATTTT. This translates into CASRFSGTGVLDTQYF.

V and J are TRBV7-8 and TRBJ1-4, with D hard to call. The germline CDR1 and CDR2 sequences are SGHVS and FQNEAQ. V was shortened by 1 base and J by 0 bases, with 9 bases between the two germline ends. The CDR3 extends over 16 amino acids. As DNA, the CDR3 is TGTGCCAGCAGCTTAGTTGGGGTGGCAACTAATGAAAAACTGTTTTTT. Translating gives CASSLVGVATNEKLFF.

The chain is built from TRBV11-2 and TRBJ2-3; TRBD1 matches 7 bases. The CDR3 is made up of 14 amino acids. J was trimmed by 4 bases and V by 5 bases; bases with no gene match: 6. The germline V gene encodes CDR1 SGHAT and CDR2 FQNNGV. For the CDR3, the DNA is TGTGCCAGCAGCACCCGACAGGGACCAGATACGCAGTATTTT. Translating gives CASSTRQGPDTQYF.

This clone was recorded only once. The chain has TRBV23-1 and TRBJ2-1; TRBD1 or TRBD2 may be the D gene (5 bases each). TRBV23-1 belongs to the ORF category, with a function that is uncertain. The V end lost 4 bases, the J end lost 0 bases, and 10 bases lay between the germline ends. The CDR3 covers 15 residues. CDR3 coding DNA: TGCGCCAGCAGTCCTGGGACGGACTCCTACAATGAGCAGTTCTTC. Translation: CASSPGTDSYNEQFF.

The chain uses TRBV12-3 or TRBV12-4 and TRBJ1-2; TRBD1 might be the D (5 bases). This CDR3 region has 13 residues. V lost 6 bases to trimming and J lost 4 bases, with 12 bases between them. The CDR3, as DNA: TGTGCCAGCAGGCAAGACAGTACCTATGGCTACACCTTC. Its protein is CASRQDSTYGYTF.

The chain has TRBV7-9 and TRBJ2-5, with 7 positions matching TRBD1. V lost 2 bases, J lost 1 base, and 7 bases stayed unmatched. CDR3 length: 16 amino acids. Germline V lookup: CDR1 SEHNR, CDR2 FQNEAQ (reference sequence). CDR3: CASSLLGQHLQETQYF. CDR3 coding DNA: TGTGCCAGCAGCTTATTGGGACAGCATCTCCAAGAGACCCAGTACTTC.

This clone occurred once. V is TRBV5-1 and J is TRBJ1-2; TRBD1 aligns across 7 bases. The germline gives CDR1 SGHRS, CDR2 YFSETQ. V lost 0 bases and J lost 8; bases outside the gene matches: 7. CDR3 length: 14 amino acids. CDR3 DNA: TGCGCCAGCAGCTTGGATACAGGGGAGGGAGGCTACACCTTC. Protein product: CASSLDTGEGGYTF.

The chain employs TRBV21-1 and TRBJ2-5; TRBD2, as called in the table, went unchecked against the DNA. TRBV21-1 is labeled a pseudogene. CDR3 length equals 14 residues. CDR3 in DNA: TGTGCCAGCAGCACCGAGCGGGAGGAAGAGACCCAGTACTTC. This codes for CASSTEREEETQYF.